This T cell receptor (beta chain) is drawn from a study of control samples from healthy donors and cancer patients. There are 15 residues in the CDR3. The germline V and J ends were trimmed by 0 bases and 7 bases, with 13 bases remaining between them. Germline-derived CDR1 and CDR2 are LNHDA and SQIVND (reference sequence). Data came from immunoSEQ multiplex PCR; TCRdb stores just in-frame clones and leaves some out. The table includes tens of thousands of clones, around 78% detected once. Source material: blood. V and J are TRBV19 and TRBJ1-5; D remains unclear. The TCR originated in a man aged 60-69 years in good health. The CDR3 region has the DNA TGTGCCAGTAGTATAGAAGTTAATGGCGCCCAGCCCCAGCATTTT. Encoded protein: CASSIEVNGAQPQHF.